The entry that follows covers one T cell receptor (beta chain) sequence. This specimen comes from a study of regulatory T cells in long-lasting Graves disease. CDR3 regions were amplified by Arm-PCR using iRepertoire HTBI primers to build TCR beta libraries. In the authors' workflow: Samples collectively showed approximately 62 TRBV and approximately 13 TRBJ segments. TCRdb reprocessed the multiplex PCR reads via MiXCR and lists one record per CDR3 protein. Clone size and V and J calls follow TCRdb, not the original study. The sample yields about 450,000 distinct CDR3 sequences, about 16% seen once. As for time point: newly diagnosed GD, antithyroid drugs for less than 3 months. RNA isolated from PBMCs was used to make the TCR library. Germline assignment: CDR1 LNHDA and CDR2 SQIVND (reference sequence). This CDR3 spans 14 amino acids. The V segment lost 3 bases and the J segment 3 bases; nucleotides outside the gene matches: 3.

These data are also associated with another study on T cells in Graves' hyperthyroidism and ophthalmopathy. Per that study: An initial round of RT-PCR targeting the TCR CDR3 relied on the HTBI primer set. The majority of expanded thyroid clonotypes above 0.001 also appeared in blood.

V is TRBV19 and J is TRBJ2-3; the match to TRBD2 covers 7 bases. The sequence was collected from a woman aged 25 to 39 with Graves disease. Sequenced material: peripheral blood mononuclear cells (PBMCs), taken at new diagnosis, from a patient treated with antithyroid drugs. The CDR3 nucleotides read TGTGCCAGTAGTATTGTGGGACTAACAGATACGCAGTATTTT. Residues: CASSIVGLTDTQYF.